Below are 26 T cell receptor beta chains sequenced from a single sample in a study of beta chain features in type 1 diabetes. The authors reverse transcribed all of the isolated RNA, so sequencing captured expressed TCRB transcripts. Data came from immunoSEQ multiplex PCR; TCRdb stores just in-frame clones and leaves some out. The table includes 130,000 to 150,000 clones, under 60% detected once. The specimen sequenced was Tregs from blood. The source of these receptors is a man aged 18 to 30 in good health.

V and J are TRBV29-1 and TRBJ1-2; D perhaps matches TRBD1 (5 bases). CDR1 and CDR2 from the germline V gene are SQVTM and ANQGSEA. The germline V and J ends were trimmed by 3 bases and 2 bases, with 10 bases remaining between them. This CDR3 spans 13 amino acids. CDR3 region: CSVDRQGNYGYTF. DNA for the CDR3: TGCAGCGTTGACCGGCAGGGAAACTATGGCTACACCTTC.

CDR3 sequence (DNA): TGTGCCAGCAGCCAGGGACTAGCGGGCTACGAGCAGTACTTC. Its protein is CASSQGLAGYEQYF. The J gene is TRBJ2-7, the V gene TRBV11-1, with 12 positions matching TRBD2. Trimming cost V 5 bases and J 3 bases; bases outside gene matches: 2. Germline values: CDR1 SGHAT, CDR2 FQDESV (reference sequence). This CDR3 region has 14 residues. The full variable domain, with the rest looked up from reference TRBV11-1 and TRBJ2-7, is EAEVAQSPRYKITEKSQAVAFWCDPISGHATLYWYRQILGQGPELLVQFQDESVVDDSQLPKDRFSAERLKGVDSTLKIQPAELGDSAMYLCASSQGLAGYEQYFGPGTRLTVT.

This chain uses TRBV29-1 with TRBJ1-2, with 11 bases identical to TRBD1. Germline V gene sequence: CDR1 SQVTM, CDR2 ANQGSEA. CDR3 length: 14 amino acids. With 7 bases clipped from V and 5 bases from J, the junction kept 9 bases outside the gene matches. CDR3 in DNA: TGCAGCGCTGCAGGGACAGGGGGACAGTATGGCTACACCTTC. This encodes CSAAGTGGQYGYTF.

This clone was detected only a few times. The genes are TRBV28 and TRBJ2-7, with D unresolved. CDR1 is MDHEN and CDR2 is SYDVKM in the germline V gene. CDR3 length: 11 amino acids. Trimming stripped 3 bases from V and 5 bases from J, with 5 bases between. In DNA, the CDR3 is TGTGCCAGCAGTTTTTCCGACGAGCAGTACTTC. This sequence encodes CASSFSDEQYF.

The chain recombines TRBV19 with TRBJ2-1, with D maybe TRBD1 (6 bases). Germline V gene sequence: CDR1 LNHDA, CDR2 SQIVND (reference sequence). With 3 bases removed from V and 8 bases from J, the gap between germline ends came to 17 bases. This CDR3 comprises 15 residues. CDR3 amino acids: CASSMDVTGQDEQFF. CDR3 DNA: TGTGCCAGTAGTATGGATGTTACAGGGCAAGATGAGCAGTTCTTC. Combining the CDR3 with reference TRBV19 and TRBJ2-1 gives the whole variable domain DGGITQSPKYLFRKEGQNVTLSCEQNLNHDAMYWYRQDPGQGLRLIYYSQIVNDFQKGDIAEGYSVSREKKESFPLTVTSAQKNPTAFYLCASSMDVTGQDEQFFGPGTRLTVL.

The chain is built from TRBV25-1 and TRBJ2-7, with 8 nucleotides matching TRBD2. Germline V gene sequence: CDR1 MGHDK, CDR2 SYGVNS. This CDR3 is built from 16 residues. The V and J ends lost 4 bases and 3 bases, in that order; junction bases with no gene match: 11. CDR3 loop: CASSAHRAGEDYEQYF. CDR3 in DNA: TGTGCCAGCAGTGCCCACAGAGCGGGGGAAGACTACGAGCAGTACTTC.

This chain connects TRBV7-3 to TRBJ2-3; TRBD1 agrees at 7 bases. CDR3 length equals 14 residues. Germline V gene lookup returns CDR1 SGHTA and CDR2 FQGTGA. With 2 bases clipped from V and 4 bases from J, the junction kept 3 bases outside the gene matches. In DNA form, the CDR3 reads TGTGCCAGCAGCTTATTGCAGGGGGCAGATACGCAGTATTTT. It yields the protein CASSLLQGADTQYF.

The sample holds a few counts of this clone. The chain employs TRBV7-9 and TRBJ2-7; 7 nucleotides align to TRBD1. CDR3 size: 11 residues. With V trimmed by 6 bases and J by 6 bases, 2 bases remained unmatched. From germline, CDR1 is SEHNR and CDR2 FQNEAQ (reference sequence). The chain's CDR3 is CASRRQGEQYF. CDR3 DNA: TGTGCCAGCAGAAGACAGGGCGAGCAGTACTTC.

The chain uses TRBV28 and TRBJ2-2; no clear D gene. The V and J ends lost 2 bases and 6 bases respectively, with 7 bases between them. Germline values: CDR1 MDHEN, CDR2 SYDVKM. The CDR3 consists of 13 residues. This chain's CDR3 is CASSLQVPGELFF. The CDR3 DNA follows: TGTGCCAGCAGTTTACAGGTCCCCGGGGAGCTGTTTTTT.

This clone was detected only a few times. The rearrangement links TRBV11-2 to TRBJ1-5; D might be TRBD1 (6 bases). V lost 1 base, J lost 2 bases, and 15 bases lay in between. Germline V CDR1 and CDR2: SGHAT, FQNNGV. CDR3 length equals 17 residues. CDR3 region: CASSLGIRGMGNQPQHF. The CDR3 DNA reads TGTGCCAGCAGCTTAGGTATTAGGGGGATGGGCAATCAGCCCCAGCATTTT. Full variable domain (missing parts from reference TRBV11-2 and TRBJ1-5): EAGVAQSPRYKIIEKRQSVAFWCNPISGHATLYWYQQILGQGPKLLIQFQNNGVVDDSQLPKDRFSAERLKGVDSTLKIQPAKLEDSAVYLCASSLGIRGMGNQPQHFGDGTRLSIL.

The CDR3 DNA is TGTGCCAGCAGTTTATACGCAGTTGGACAGCACAATGAGCAGTTCTTC. Translating it yields CASSLYAVGQHNEQFF. The rearrangement links TRBV27 to TRBJ2-1, with D possibly TRBD1 on 6 matching bases. The germline V and J ends were trimmed by 1 base and 5 bases, with 15 bases remaining between them. CDR1 is MNHEY and CDR2 is SMNVEV in the germline V gene (reference sequence). This CDR3 contains 16 residues.

V usage is TRBV7-9 and J usage is TRBJ1-2, with unresolved D. Germline CDR1 reads SEHNR; CDR2 reads FQNEAQ (reference sequence). This CDR3 is 14 amino acids long. V shed 5 bases and J shed 4 bases, with 14 bases lying between them. CDR3 nucleotide sequence: TGTGCCAGCAGCGCCGCGCGGGCGCTCTATGGCTACACCTTC. Protein product: CASSAARALYGYTF.

The chain uses TRBV19 and TRBJ2-7; TRBD2 matches 8 bases. Germline V gene sequence: CDR1 LNHDA, CDR2 SQIVND (reference sequence). This CDR3 spans 14 amino acids. The ends lost 5 bases at V and 3 bases at J; junction bases unmatched: 6. This CDR3 is CASSGSGNDYEQYF. In DNA form, the CDR3 reads TGTGCCAGTAGTGGTAGCGGGAATGACTACGAGCAGTACTTC.

A few counts support this clone. V and J are TRBV6-6 and TRBJ1-1, with unresolved D. This CDR3 comprises 13 residues. Germline CDR1 reads MNHNY; CDR2 reads SVGAGI (reference sequence). V dropped 6 bases and J dropped 1 base, with 9 bases sitting between them. CDR3 in amino acids: CASSRQENTEAFF. The CDR3 DNA follows: TGTGCCAGCAGCCGTCAGGAGAACACTGAAGCTTTCTTT.

The chain carries TRBV5-1 and TRBJ2-7, with 7 bases fitting TRBD1. Looked up from germline, CDR1 is SGHRS and CDR2 is YFSETQ. V gave up 5 bases and J gave up 3 bases; unmatched junction bases: 8. This CDR3 contains 14 residues. The CDR3 DNA follows: TGCGCCAGCAGGGGACAGTTGTTGGTCTACGAGCAGTACTTC. Amino acid sequence: CASRGQLLVYEQYF.

The chain carries TRBV5-1 and TRBJ2-6, with TRBD1 matching 8 bases. Germline V lookup: CDR1 SGHRS, CDR2 YFSETQ. The CDR3 consists of 15 residues. J lost 3 bases, V lost 6 bases, and 5 bases had no gene match. The CDR3 loop reads CASTPDRVGANVLTF. CDR3 nucleotide sequence: TGCGCCAGCACCCCGGACAGGGTTGGGGCCAACGTCCTGACTTTC. Full variable domain (missing parts from reference TRBV5-1 and TRBJ2-6): KAGVTQTPRYLIKTRGQQVTLSCSPISGHRSVSWYQQTPGQGLQFLFEYFSETQRNKGNFPGRFSGRQFSNSRSEMNVSTLELGDSALYLCASTPDRVGANVLTFGAGSRLTVL.

The chain couples TRBV28 to TRBJ2-2; 8 bases are a match to TRBD2. CDR1 and CDR2 (germline): MDHEN, SYDVKM. Losses at the gene ends were 7 bases for V and 1 base for J; bases not matched to a gene: 8. The CDR3 extends over 16 amino acids. In DNA, the CDR3 is TGTGCCAGCATTGGCGGGGGGCCTTTGAACACCGGGGAGCTGTTTTTT. It codes for CASIGGGPLNTGELFF.

The V and J genes are TRBV11-1 and TRBJ2-5, with TRBD1 as a possible D gene (6 bases). The CDR3 spans 11 residues. Germline V gene sequence: CDR1 SGHAT, CDR2 FQDESV (reference sequence). The V end lost 8 bases, the J end lost 3 bases, and 7 bases lay between the germline ends. CDR3 in amino acids: CASGQKETQYF. For the CDR3, the DNA is TGTGCCAGCGGACAGAAAGAGACCCAGTACTTC.

The chain carries TRBV4-2 and TRBJ2-3; D gene ambiguous. The CDR3 contains 13 residues. The germline V and J ends were trimmed by 1 base and 3 bases, with 5 bases remaining between them. The germline V gene encodes CDR1 LGHNA and CDR2 YNFKEQ. In DNA form, the CDR3 reads TGTGCCAGCAGCCAAGGTCCGACAGATACGCAGTATTTT. This translates into CASSQGPTDTQYF.

Ten or more counts support this clone. This chain links TRBV7-3 with TRBJ2-1; 8 nucleotides line up with TRBD2. Unmatched junction bases numbered 6, after V lost 2 bases and J lost 6 bases. This CDR3 spans 15 amino acids. Looked up from germline, CDR1 is SGHTA and CDR2 is FQGTGA. CDR3 sequence: CASSLDAGRANEQFF. In DNA form, the CDR3 reads TGTGCCAGCAGCTTAGATGCCGGGAGGGCCAATGAGCAGTTCTTC.

This chain connects TRBV10-3 to TRBJ2-7; 8 nucleotides agree with TRBD2. Losses at the gene ends were 3 bases for V and 2 bases for J; bases not matched to a gene: 6. The germline CDR1 and CDR2 sequences are ENHRY and SYGVKD. This CDR3 contains 15 residues. The CDR3 sequence is CAISDSAGGPYEQYF. The CDR3 DNA reads TGTGCCATCAGTGATTCGGCGGGAGGTCCCTACGAGCAGTACTTC.

The chain couples TRBV29-1 to TRBJ2-5; tentative D call: TRBD2 (7 bases). There are 12 residues in the CDR3. Germline loops: CDR1 SQVTM, CDR2 ANQGSEA. The V and J ends lost 6 bases and 11 bases respectively, with 19 bases between them. The CDR3 bases are TGCAGCGTGAGGGGCGGAGGGGGGGAGCAGTACTTC. It codes for CSVRGGGGEQYF.

The V call is TRBV19, the J call TRBJ2-2; 8 nucleotides agree with TRBD1. This CDR3 has 16 residues. Germline CDR1 reads LNHDA; CDR2 reads SQIVND (reference sequence). The V segment lost 5 bases and the J segment 4 bases; nucleotides outside the gene matches: 9. CDR3 sequence reads: CASSPPRQGFTGELFF. The CDR3 DNA reads as TGTGCCAGTAGTCCTCCGAGACAGGGGTTCACCGGGGAGCTGTTTTTT.

This clone was observed a few times. CDR3 sequence reads: CSADPGIYGYTF. The DNA for the CDR3 is TGCAGCGCTGACCCAGGGATCTATGGCTACACCTTC. The chain joins TRBV29-1 to TRBJ1-2, with a possible D match to TRBD1 (5 bases). Germline lookup yields CDR1 SQVTM and CDR2 ANQGSEA. V lost 7 bases and J 4 bases, leaving 13 bases between the germline ends. The CDR3 consists of 12 residues.

The chain carries TRBV9 and TRBJ2-7; 9 bases fit TRBD1. CDR1 is SGDLS and CDR2 is YYNGEE in the germline V gene. This CDR3 has 15 residues. V was pared by 2 bases and J by 3 bases, with 6 bases of the junction left unmatched. CDR3 nucleotides: TGTGCCAGCAGCGTTGAGGACAGGGGTGACTACGAGCAGTACTTC. This sequence encodes CASSVEDRGDYEQYF. The complete variable domain, with remaining parts taken from reference TRBV9 and TRBJ2-7, reads DSGVTQTPKHLITATGQRVTLRCSPRSGDLSVYWYQQSLDQGLQFLIQYYNGEERAKGNILERFSAQQFPDLHSELNLSSLELGDSALYFCASSVEDRGDYEQYFGPGTRLTVT.

This clone was picked up a small number of times. In the same sample, other DNA sequences code for this CDR3. The chain uses TRBV27 and TRBJ1-1; D gene uncertain. Germline V gene sequence: CDR1 MNHEY, CDR2 SMNVEV (reference sequence). Trimming took 7 bases from V and 1 from J, leaving 10 bases between them. This CDR3 spans 13 amino acids. CDR3 sequence reads: CASKNHRNTEAFF. The CDR3 coding sequence is TGTGCCAGCAAAAACCACAGGAACACTGAAGCTTTCTTT.